The 20 T cell receptor beta chains given below trace back to one sample, sequenced in a study of response to subunit inactivated influenza vaccine. TCRdb analysed the RT-PCR reads with MiXCR anew, one entry per CDR3 protein. Seen here are under 850,000 distinct CDR3 sequences, around a sixth observed once, and the top ten hold roughly 11%. The specimen was PBMCs from blood, collected roughly 5 days after vaccination. These receptors came from a man aged 50 to 60 who received an inactivated influenza vaccine.

The CDR3 loop reads CASSFETGQNYGYTF. CDR3 coding DNA: TGTGCCAGCAGTTTTGAAACGGGACAGAACTATGGCTACACCTTC. The chain employs TRBV12-3 or TRBV12-4 and TRBJ1-2; 7 nucleotides match TRBD1. The CDR3 runs to 15 residues. J lost 2 bases, V lost 3 bases, and 6 bases had no gene match.

The chain links TRBV3-1 to TRBJ2-1, with D maybe TRBD2 (6 bases). This CDR3 region has 17 residues. Trimming pared 3 bases from V and 4 bases from J, leaving 19 bases between. Germline V lookup: CDR1 LGHDT, CDR2 YNNKEL (reference sequence). The chain's CDR3 is CASSQRLSRGVYNEQFF. The CDR3 coding sequence is TGTGCCAGCAGCCAGAGACTGTCCCGCGGGGTTTACAATGAGCAGTTCTTC.

V is TRBV29-1 and J is TRBJ1-2; D possibly corresponds to TRBD1 (5 bases). In germline, CDR1 is SQVTM, CDR2 ANQGSEA. V was shortened by 3 bases and J by 6 bases, with 11 bases between the two germline ends. The CDR3 has 12 amino acids. CDR3 in DNA: TGCAGCGTTGAGTCGGGGGTTGATGGCTACACCTTC. It encodes CSVESGVDGYTF. The full variable domain, rest sourced from reference TRBV29-1 and TRBJ1-2, is SAVISQKPSRDICQRGTSLTIQCQVDSQVTMMFWYRQQPGQSLTLIATANQGSEATYESGFVIDKFPISRPNLTFSTLTVSNMSPEDSSIYLCSVESGVDGYTFGSGTRLTVV.

This clonotype has ten or more counts. This sequence joins TRBV11-2 and TRBJ1-1; no reliable D call. CDR3 length: 13 amino acids. V lost 3 bases and J lost 3, with 8 bases in between. Germline CDR1 and CDR2: SGHAT and FQNNGV. CDR3 in amino acids: CASSFDGYTEAFF. DNA of the CDR3: TGTGCCAGCAGCTTTGACGGCTACACTGAAGCTTTCTTT.

This clonotype was counted many times. The J gene is TRBJ1-1, the V gene TRBV20-1; TRBD1 aligns across 9 bases. This CDR3 spans 15 amino acids. CDR1 and CDR2 (germline): DFQATT, SNEGSKA (reference sequence). J lost 5 bases, V lost 3 bases, and 10 bases had no gene match. CDR3 residues: CSARPQQGAQTEAFF. The CDR3 region has the DNA TGCAGTGCTAGGCCCCAACAGGGGGCGCAAACTGAAGCTTTCTTT.

This rearrangement joins TRBV4-1 to TRBJ1-1; perhaps TRBD1 as D (6 bases). CDR3 length: 15 amino acids. Trimming pared 1 base from V and 2 bases from J, leaving 11 bases between. Germline-derived CDR1 and CDR2 are MGHRA and YSYEKL. Here the CDR3 DNA reads TGCGCCAGCAGCCAAGCAGGGGACCTCAACACTGAAGCTTTCTTT. It encodes CASSQAGDLNTEAFF.

This clonotype was counted many times. The rearrangement links TRBV28 to TRBJ2-1, with 9 nucleotides matching TRBD1. V lost 2 bases to trimming and J lost 2 bases; unmatched junction nucleotides: 1. Germline CDR1 is MDHEN and CDR2 is SYDVKM. CDR3 length equals 15 residues. CDR3 nucleotides: TGTGCCAGCAGTTTAAGACAGGGGGCCTACAATGAGCAGTTCTTC. Protein sequence: CASSLRQGAYNEQFF.

This clonotype has just a few counts. The chain is built from TRBV11-2 and TRBJ1-2; 12 nucleotides line up with TRBD1. Germline V gene lookup returns CDR1 SGHAT and CDR2 FQNNGV. The CDR3 spans 16 residues. J gave up 4 bases and V 7 bases, and 10 bases lay outside the gene matches. The CDR3 DNA follows: TGTGCCAGCACCCATACGGGACAGGGGGCAGTCTATGGCTACACCTTC. This translates into CASTHTGQGAVYGYTF.

Concerning this clonotype: An end of the junction does not agree with germline; a read error may underlie this. CDR3 protein: CSARDTQREGGNIQYF. DNA for the CDR3: TGCAGTGCGAGAGACACACAGCGGGAGGGTGGAAACATTCAGTACTTC. The chain has TRBV20-1 and TRBJ2-4, with 10 nucleotides matching TRBD2. This CDR3 comprises 16 residues. Germline CDR1 reads DFQATT; CDR2 reads SNEGSKA (reference sequence).

This clonotype was counted between two and nine times. The chain links TRBV9 to TRBJ2-3, with 10 bases matching TRBD2. Unmatched junction bases numbered 9, after V lost 3 bases and J lost 5 bases. Germline V CDR1 and CDR2: SGDLS, YYNGEE. The CDR3 spans 16 residues. The CDR3 region has the DNA TGTGCCAGCAGCGGAACGAGCGGGAGGGCCGGAGATACGCAGTATTTT. It codes for CASSGTSGRAGDTQYF.

This clonotype was detected only a few times. This sequence joins TRBV12-3 or TRBV12-4 and TRBJ2-3; no clear D gene. The V end was cut by 6 bases, the J end by 7 bases, with 14 bases between. CDR3 size: 13 residues. CDR3 in amino acids: CASSPAARNTQYF. CDR3 nucleotides: TGTGCCAGCAGCCCCGCAGCGCGGAATACGCAGTATTTT.

This clonotype was seen a handful of times. The CDR3 is CASSSIGGASTGELFF. In DNA form, the CDR3 reads TGTGCCAGCAGCTCAATCGGGGGGGCCAGCACCGGGGAGCTGTTTTTT. This chain joins TRBV12-3 or TRBV12-4 and TRBJ2-2, with TRBD2 identical over 8 bases. The CDR3 spans 16 residues. V lost 6 bases, J lost 4 bases, and 10 bases stayed unmatched.

The V call is TRBV10-3, the J call TRBJ1-4, with 7 positions matching TRBD1. This CDR3 contains 13 residues. Losses at the gene ends were 4 bases for V and 6 bases for J; bases not matched to a gene: 2. Germline V gives CDR1 ENHRY, CDR2 SYGVKD. CDR3 region: CAISGGGDEKLFF. CDR3 bases: TGTGCCATCAGTGGAGGGGGCGATGAAAAACTGTTTTTT.

This chain uses TRBV29-1 with TRBJ2-7; the D gene is possibly TRBD2 (6 bases). This CDR3 comprises 13 residues. Trimming left V 1 base short and J 2 bases short, with 9 bases between. From germline, CDR1 is SQVTM and CDR2 ANQGSEA. The CDR3 nucleotides are TGCAGCGTTGAAGCGGGAGATGCCTACGAGCAGTACTTC. Translating it yields CSVEAGDAYEQYF.

The rearrangement links TRBV4-2 to TRBJ2-1; tentatively, D is TRBD1 or TRBD2 (5 bases each). The CDR3 loop spans 15 amino acids. The germline CDR1 and CDR2 sequences are LGHNA and YNFKEQ. The V end was cut by 2 bases, the J end by 5 bases, with 13 bases between. Written as DNA, the CDR3 is TGTGCCAGCAGCCAAATCCGGGACGGCAACAATGAGCAGTTCTTC. Translation gives CASSQIRDGNNEQFF.

CDR3 amino acids: CASSLSQGGGKTQYF. CDR3 DNA: TGCGCCAGCAGCTTGTCTCAGGGAGGTGGAAAGACCCAGTACTTC. The chain uses TRBV5-1 and TRBJ2-5, with D possibly matching TRBD2 (6 bases). Germline V CDR1 and CDR2: SGHRS, YFSETQ. This CDR3 comprises 15 residues. V was pared by 1 base and J by 6 bases, with 16 bases between.

The chain has TRBV24-1 and TRBJ2-5; D unresolved. Trimming cost V 1 base and J 4 bases, with 6 bases left between them. This CDR3 region has 13 residues. Germline assignment: CDR1 KGHDR and CDR2 SFDVKD. This chain's CDR3 is CATSDFEVETQYF. DNA of the CDR3: TGTGCCACCAGTGATTTTGAGGTAGAGACCCAGTACTTC.

The V call is TRBV7-8, the J call TRBJ2-7, with TRBD1 matching over 11 bases. CDR1 is SGHVS and CDR2 is FQNEAQ in the germline V gene. This CDR3 is 18 amino acids long. V lost 2 bases to trimming and J lost 3 bases; unmatched junction nucleotides: 12. CDR3 loop: CASSLPGQGESSFYEQYF. The CDR3 DNA reads TGTGCCAGCAGCTTACCGGGACAGGGGGAATCCAGCTTCTACGAGCAGTACTTC.

This clonotype appeared a few times. The J gene is TRBJ2-7, the V gene TRBV6-5; 11 bases map to TRBD1. V was clipped by 2 bases and J by 4 bases; unmatched bases: 4. The germline CDR1 and CDR2 sequences are MNHEY and SVGAGI. The CDR3 loop spans 15 amino acids. The CDR3 protein is CASSYPGQGEYEQYF. The CDR3 DNA follows: TGTGCCAGCAGTTACCCGGGACAGGGGGAGTACGAGCAGTACTTC.

This clonotype has a handful of counts. The rearrangement joins TRBV27 to TRBJ2-4; 9 bases line up with TRBD2. V shed 5 bases, J shed 0 bases, and the junction held 5 bases outside the gene matches. CDR1 and CDR2 (germline): MNHEY, SMNVEV (reference sequence). This CDR3 region has 16 residues. In DNA, the CDR3 is TGTGCCAGCAGTCCCCTAGCGGGACTAGCCAAAAACATTCAGTACTTC. Its protein product is CASSPLAGLAKNIQYF.